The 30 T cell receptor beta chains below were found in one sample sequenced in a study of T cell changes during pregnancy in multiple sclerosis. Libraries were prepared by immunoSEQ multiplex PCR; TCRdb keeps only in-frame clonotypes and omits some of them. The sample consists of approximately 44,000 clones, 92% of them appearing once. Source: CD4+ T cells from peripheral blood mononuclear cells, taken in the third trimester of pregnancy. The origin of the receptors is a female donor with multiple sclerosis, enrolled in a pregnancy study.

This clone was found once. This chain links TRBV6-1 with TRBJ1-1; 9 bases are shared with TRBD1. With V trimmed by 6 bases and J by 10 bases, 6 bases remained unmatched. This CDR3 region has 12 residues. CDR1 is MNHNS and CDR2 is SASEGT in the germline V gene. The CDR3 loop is CASSRDRVIAFF. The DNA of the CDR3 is TGTGCCAGCAGCAGGGACAGGGTCATAGCTTTCTTT.

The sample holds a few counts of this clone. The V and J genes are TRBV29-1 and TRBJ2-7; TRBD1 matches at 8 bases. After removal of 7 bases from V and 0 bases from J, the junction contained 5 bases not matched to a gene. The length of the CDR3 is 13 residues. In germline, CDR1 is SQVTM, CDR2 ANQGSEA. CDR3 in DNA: TGCAGCGCCAGGACAGGGAGCTCCTACGAGCAGTACTTC. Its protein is CSARTGSSYEQYF.

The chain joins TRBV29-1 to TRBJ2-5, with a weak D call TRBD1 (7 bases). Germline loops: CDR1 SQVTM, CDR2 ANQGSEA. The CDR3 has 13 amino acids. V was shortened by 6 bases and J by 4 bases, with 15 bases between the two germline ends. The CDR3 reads CSVSQGGGETQYF. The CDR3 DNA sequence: TGCAGCGTGTCCCAGGGGGGAGGAGAGACCCAGTACTTC. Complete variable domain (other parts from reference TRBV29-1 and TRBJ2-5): SAVISQKPSRDICQRGTSLTIQCQVDSQVTMMFWYRQQPGQSLTLIATANQGSEATYESGFVIDKFPISRPNLTFSTLTVSNMSPEDSSIYLCSVSQGGGETQYFGPGTRLLVL.

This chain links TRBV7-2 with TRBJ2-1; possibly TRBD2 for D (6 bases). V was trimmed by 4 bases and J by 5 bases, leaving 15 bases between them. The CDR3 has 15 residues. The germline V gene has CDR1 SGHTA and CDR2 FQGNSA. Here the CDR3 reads CASSSRRAGDNEQFF. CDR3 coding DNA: TGTGCCAGCAGCTCGCGGAGGGCCGGCGACAATGAGCAGTTCTTC.

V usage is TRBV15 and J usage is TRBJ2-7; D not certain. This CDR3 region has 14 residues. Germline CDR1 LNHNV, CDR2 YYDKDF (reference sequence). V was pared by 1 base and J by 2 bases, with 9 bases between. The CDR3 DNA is TGTGCCACCAGCAGAGCCGACGGAGCCTACGAGCAGTACTTC. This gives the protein CATSRADGAYEQYF.

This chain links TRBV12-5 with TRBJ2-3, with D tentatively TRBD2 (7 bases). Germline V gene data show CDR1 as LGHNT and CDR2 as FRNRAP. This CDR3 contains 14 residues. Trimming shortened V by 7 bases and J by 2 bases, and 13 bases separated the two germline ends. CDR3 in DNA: TGTGCTAGTGCAGCGGGACACTACACAGATACGCAGTATTTT. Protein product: CASAAGHYTDTQYF.

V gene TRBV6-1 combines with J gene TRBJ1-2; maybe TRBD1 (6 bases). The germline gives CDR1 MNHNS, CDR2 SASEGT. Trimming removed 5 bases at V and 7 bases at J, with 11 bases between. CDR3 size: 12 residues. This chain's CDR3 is CASSSGQAGYTF. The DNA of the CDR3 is TGTGCCAGCAGTTCGGGACAAGCTGGCTACACCTTC.

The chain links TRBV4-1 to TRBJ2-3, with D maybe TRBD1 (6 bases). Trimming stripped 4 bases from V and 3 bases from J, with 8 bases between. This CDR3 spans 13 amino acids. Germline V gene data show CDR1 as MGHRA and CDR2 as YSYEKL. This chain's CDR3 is CASSLQGTDTQYF. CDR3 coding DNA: TGCGCCAGCAGCCTGCAGGGGACAGATACGCAGTATTTT.

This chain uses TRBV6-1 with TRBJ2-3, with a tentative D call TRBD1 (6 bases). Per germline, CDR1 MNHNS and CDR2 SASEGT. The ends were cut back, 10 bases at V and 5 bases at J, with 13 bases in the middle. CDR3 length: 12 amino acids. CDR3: CAIGQKRDTQYF. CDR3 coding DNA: TGTGCCATTGGACAGAAAAGAGATACGCAGTATTTT.

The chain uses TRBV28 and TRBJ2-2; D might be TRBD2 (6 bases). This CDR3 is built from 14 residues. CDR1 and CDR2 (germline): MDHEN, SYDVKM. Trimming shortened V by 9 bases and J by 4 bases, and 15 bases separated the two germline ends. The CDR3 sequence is CASLAGLLTGELFF. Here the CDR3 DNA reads TGTGCCAGTCTCGCAGGACTACTCACCGGGGAGCTGTTTTTT.

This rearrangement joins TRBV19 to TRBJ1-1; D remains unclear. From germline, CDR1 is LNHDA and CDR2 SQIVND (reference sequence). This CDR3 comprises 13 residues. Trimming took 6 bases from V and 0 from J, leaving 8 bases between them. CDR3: CASRRQLNTEAFF. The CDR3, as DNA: TGTGCCAGTAGGAGGCAGTTGAACACTGAAGCTTTCTTT.

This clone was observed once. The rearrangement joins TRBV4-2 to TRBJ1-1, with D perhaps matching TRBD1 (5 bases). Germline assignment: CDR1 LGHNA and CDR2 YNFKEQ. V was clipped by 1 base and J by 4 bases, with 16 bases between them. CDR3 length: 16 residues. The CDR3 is CASSQAAGRAGTEAFF. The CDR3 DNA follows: TGTGCCAGCAGCCAAGCAGCAGGGAGGGCTGGCACTGAAGCTTTCTTT.

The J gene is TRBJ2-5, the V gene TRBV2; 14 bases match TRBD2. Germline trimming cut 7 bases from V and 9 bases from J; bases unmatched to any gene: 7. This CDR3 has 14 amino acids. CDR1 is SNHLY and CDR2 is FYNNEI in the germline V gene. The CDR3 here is CASTGLAGGSSQYF. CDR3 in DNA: TGTGCCAGCACTGGACTAGCGGGAGGCTCTTCCCAGTACTTC.

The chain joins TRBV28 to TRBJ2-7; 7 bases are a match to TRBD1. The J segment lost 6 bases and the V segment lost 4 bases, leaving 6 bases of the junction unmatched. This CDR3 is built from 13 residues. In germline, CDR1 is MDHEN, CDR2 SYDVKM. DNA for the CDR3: TGTGCCAGCAGTTCCCCGGGACAGAGCGAGCAGTACTTC. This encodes CASSSPGQSEQYF.

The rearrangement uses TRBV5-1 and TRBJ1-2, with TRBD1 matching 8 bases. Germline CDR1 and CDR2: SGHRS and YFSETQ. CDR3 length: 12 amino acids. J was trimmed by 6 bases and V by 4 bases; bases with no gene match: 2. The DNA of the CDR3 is TGCGCCAGCAGCCCGACAGGGGATGGCTACACCTTC. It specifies CASSPTGDGYTF. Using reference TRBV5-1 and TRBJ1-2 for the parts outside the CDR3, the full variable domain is KAGVTQTPRYLIKTRGQQVTLSCSPISGHRSVSWYQQTPGQGLQFLFEYFSETQRNKGNFPGRFSGRQFSNSRSEMNVSTLELGDSALYLCASSPTGDGYTFGSGTRLTVV.

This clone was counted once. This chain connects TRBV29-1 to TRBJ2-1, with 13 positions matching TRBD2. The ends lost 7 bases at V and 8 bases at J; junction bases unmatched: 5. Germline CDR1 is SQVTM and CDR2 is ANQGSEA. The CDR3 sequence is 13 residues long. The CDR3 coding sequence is TGCAGCGCTGGGACTAGCGGGACGGATGAGCAGTTCTTC. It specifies CSAGTSGTDEQFF.

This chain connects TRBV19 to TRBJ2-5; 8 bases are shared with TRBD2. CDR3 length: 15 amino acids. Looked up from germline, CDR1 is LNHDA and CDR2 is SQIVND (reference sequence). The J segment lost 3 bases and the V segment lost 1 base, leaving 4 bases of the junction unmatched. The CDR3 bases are TGTGCCAGTAGTATAGCGGGCGGGGGGAAAGAGACCCAGTACTTC. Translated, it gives CASSIAGGGKETQYF.

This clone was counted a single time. The CDR3 sequence is CASSIRDTHSGYTF. The DNA of the CDR3 is TGCGCCAGCAGCATCCGGGACACACACTCTGGCTACACCTTC. V usage is TRBV5-1 and J usage is TRBJ1-2; TRBD1 is a possible D gene (6 bases). CDR1 is SGHRS, CDR2 YFSETQ, per germline. V was clipped by 4 bases and J by 7 bases, with 17 bases between them. The CDR3 runs to 14 residues.

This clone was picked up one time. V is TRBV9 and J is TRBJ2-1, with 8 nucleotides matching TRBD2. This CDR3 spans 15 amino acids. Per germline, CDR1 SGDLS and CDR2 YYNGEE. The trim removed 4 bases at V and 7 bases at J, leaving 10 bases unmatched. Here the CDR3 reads CASSPLGRALNEQFF. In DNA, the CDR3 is TGTGCCAGCAGCCCCCTCGGGAGGGCCTTGAATGAGCAGTTCTTC.

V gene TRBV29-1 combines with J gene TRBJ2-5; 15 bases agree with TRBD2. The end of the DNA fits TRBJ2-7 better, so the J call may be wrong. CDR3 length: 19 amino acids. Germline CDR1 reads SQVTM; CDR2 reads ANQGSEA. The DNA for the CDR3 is TGCAGCATCACTCAGGGGGTACCCGGGACTAGCGGGAGGATCGGCGAGCAGTACTTC. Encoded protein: CSITQGVPGTSGRIGEQYF.

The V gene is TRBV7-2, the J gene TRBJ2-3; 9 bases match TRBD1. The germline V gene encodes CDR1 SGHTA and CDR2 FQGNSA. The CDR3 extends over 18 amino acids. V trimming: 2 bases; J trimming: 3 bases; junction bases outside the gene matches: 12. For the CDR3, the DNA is TGTGCCAGCAGCTTATGGGGACAGGGTGAAAGGGTAACAGATACGCAGTATTTT. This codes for CASSLWGQGERVTDTQYF.

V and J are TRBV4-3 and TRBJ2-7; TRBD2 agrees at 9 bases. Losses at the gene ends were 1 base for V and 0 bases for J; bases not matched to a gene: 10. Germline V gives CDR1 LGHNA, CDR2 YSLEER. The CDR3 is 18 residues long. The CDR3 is CASSQGVSGSLDSYEQYF. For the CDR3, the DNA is TGCGCCAGCAGCCAAGGGGTTAGCGGGAGTCTGGACTCCTACGAGCAGTACTTC.

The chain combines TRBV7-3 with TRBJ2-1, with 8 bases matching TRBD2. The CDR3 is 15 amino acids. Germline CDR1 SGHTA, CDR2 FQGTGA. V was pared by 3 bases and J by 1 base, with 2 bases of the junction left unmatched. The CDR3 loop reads CASSLSGSSYNEQFF. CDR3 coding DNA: TGTGCCAGCAGCTTGAGCGGGAGTTCCTACAATGAGCAGTTCTTC.

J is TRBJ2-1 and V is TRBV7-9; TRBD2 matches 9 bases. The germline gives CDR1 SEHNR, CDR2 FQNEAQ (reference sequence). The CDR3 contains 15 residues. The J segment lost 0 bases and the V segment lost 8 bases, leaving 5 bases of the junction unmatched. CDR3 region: CASGLLAGSYNEQFF. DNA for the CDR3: TGTGCCAGCGGGTTACTAGCGGGCTCCTACAATGAGCAGTTCTTC.

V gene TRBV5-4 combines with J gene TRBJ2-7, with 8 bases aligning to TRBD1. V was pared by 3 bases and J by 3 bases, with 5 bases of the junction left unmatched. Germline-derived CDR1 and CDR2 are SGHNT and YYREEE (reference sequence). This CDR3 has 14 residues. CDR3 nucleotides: TGTGCCAGCAGCTCCCGGACAGGGAGCTACGAGCAGTACTTC. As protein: CASSSRTGSYEQYF.

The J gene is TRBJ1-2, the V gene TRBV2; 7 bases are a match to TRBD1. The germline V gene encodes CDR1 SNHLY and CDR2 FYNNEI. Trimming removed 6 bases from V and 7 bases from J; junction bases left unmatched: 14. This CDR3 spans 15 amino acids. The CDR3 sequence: CASRAEQGTQPGYTF. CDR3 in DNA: TGTGCCAGCAGGGCAGAACAGGGGACGCAACCTGGCTACACCTTC.

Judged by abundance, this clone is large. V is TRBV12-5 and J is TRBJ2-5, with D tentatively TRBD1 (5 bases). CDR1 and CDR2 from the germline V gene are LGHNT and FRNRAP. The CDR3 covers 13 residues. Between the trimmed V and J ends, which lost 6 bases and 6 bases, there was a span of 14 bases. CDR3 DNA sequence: TGTGCTAGTGGGCAAGGGGTCGGACAGACCCAGTACTTC. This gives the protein CASGQGVGQTQYF.

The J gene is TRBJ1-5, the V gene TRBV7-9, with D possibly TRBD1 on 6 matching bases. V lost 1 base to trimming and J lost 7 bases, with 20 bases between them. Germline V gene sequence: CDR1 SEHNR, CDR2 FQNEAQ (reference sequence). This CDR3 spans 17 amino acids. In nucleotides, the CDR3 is TGTGCCAGCAGCTTAGTACTGACCGGGACACTAACGCAGCCCCAGCATTTT. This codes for CASSLVLTGTLTQPQHF.

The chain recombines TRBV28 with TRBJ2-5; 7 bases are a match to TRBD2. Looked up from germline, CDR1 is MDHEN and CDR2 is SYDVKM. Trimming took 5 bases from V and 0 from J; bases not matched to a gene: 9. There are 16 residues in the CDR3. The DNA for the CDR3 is TGTGCCAGCAGTCTCCGCGGGAGAGGGTACCAAGAGACCCAGTACTTC. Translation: CASSLRGRGYQETQYF.

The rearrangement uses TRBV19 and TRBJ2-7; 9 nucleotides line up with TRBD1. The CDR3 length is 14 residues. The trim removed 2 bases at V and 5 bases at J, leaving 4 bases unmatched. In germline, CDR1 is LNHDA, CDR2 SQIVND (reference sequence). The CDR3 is CASSIRTGVHEQYF. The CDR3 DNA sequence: TGTGCCAGTAGTATAAGGACAGGGGTCCACGAGCAGTACTTC.